Below, 15 T cell receptor beta chains from the same sample are listed, as sequenced in a study of blood T cells in healthy people across ages. Then a second PCR, running about 7 to 11 cycles, was carried out with a sample-barcoded 5' primer and a J-beta primer mix. One entry per CDR3 protein, called by TCRdb with MiXCR from the 5' RACE reads. The sample shows more than 800,000 distinct CDR3 sequences, more than 25% of them seen only once. The sample consisted of blood. These receptors were collected from a woman older than 75 in good health.

This clonotype was found a few times. A much bigger clone sits one base away, suggesting this may be a read error. The rearrangement uses TRBV6-6 and TRBJ2-6; TRBD2 might be the D (5 bases). From germline, CDR1 is MNHNY and CDR2 SVGAGI (reference sequence). This CDR3 has 15 amino acids. CDR3 nucleotide sequence: TGTGCCAGCAGTTACCTTTCTTCGAGGGCCAACGTCCCGACTTTC. It translates to CASSYLSSRANVPTF.

This sequence joins TRBV7-8 and TRBJ2-5; perhaps TRBD2 as D (6 bases). V lost 2 bases and J lost 11, with 24 bases in between. Germline V gene sequence: CDR1 SGHVS, CDR2 FQNEAQ. CDR3 length equals 16 residues. The CDR3 loop reads CASSLIGGTQDNEQYF. CDR3 DNA: TGTGCCAGCAGCTTAATTGGGGGGACCCAAGACAATGAGCAGTACTTC.

This clonotype was counted a few times. The gene calls are TRBV19 and TRBJ2-4, with TRBD1 matching 7 bases. The CDR3 extends over 15 amino acids. Germline loops: CDR1 LNHDA, CDR2 SQIVND (reference sequence). V was clipped by 4 bases and J by 3 bases; unmatched bases: 6. The CDR3 protein is CASSNRTGHKNIQYF. CDR3 bases: TGTGCCAGTAGTAATCGGACAGGCCACAAAAACATTCAGTACTTC.

This clonotype has more than one count but fewer than ten. The V call is TRBV13, the J call TRBJ2-5; TRBD2 matches at 14 bases. The CDR3 has 18 residues. Germline V gene lookup returns CDR1 PRHDT and CDR2 FYEKMQ (reference sequence). After removal of 3 bases from V and 0 bases from J, the junction contained 6 bases not matched to a gene. CDR3: CASSFGLAGGLNQETQYF. In DNA form, the CDR3 reads TGTGCCAGCAGCTTCGGACTAGCGGGGGGTCTAAACCAAGAGACCCAGTACTTC.

Regarding this clonotype: Being one base from a much bigger clone, this may be a read error. V is TRBV6-5 and J is TRBJ2-7, with 8 bases that match TRBD1. Matching the DNA end better, TRBJ2-5 makes the J call doubtful. Germline CDR1 is MNHEY and CDR2 is SVGAGI. The CDR3 length is 14 residues. The CDR3 nucleotides are TGTGCCGGCAGTTACTCACGGACAGGGGAGACCCAGTACTTC. It specifies CAGSYSRTGETQYF.

The sample holds a few counts of this clonotype. With a much larger clone just one base away, this may be a read error. The rearrangement uses TRBV7-9 and TRBJ2-1; 11 nucleotides line up with TRBD2. Judging by the DNA end, TRBJ2-7 fits better; the J call may be wrong. The length of the CDR3 is 14 residues. Germline V CDR1 and CDR2: SEHNR, FQNEAQ (reference sequence). The CDR3 nucleotides read TGTGCCAGTGGAGTAGCGGGGGGGTACAATGAGCAGTACTTC. It is translated as CASGVAGGYNEQYF.

The V and J genes are TRBV6-5 and TRBJ2-5; D perhaps matches TRBD2 (6 bases). Looked up from germline, CDR1 is MNHEY and CDR2 is SVGAGI. The CDR3 covers 16 residues. The V end was cut by 4 bases, the J end by 5 bases, with 20 bases between. CDR3 sequence: CASSSWEASRLETQYF. CDR3 coding DNA: TGTGCCAGCAGTTCCTGGGAGGCGTCGAGGCTGGAGACCCAGTACTTC.

The chain uses TRBV9 and TRBJ1-2, with D hard to call. The CDR3 is 14 amino acids. Germline values: CDR1 SGDLS, CDR2 YYNGEE. The V end was cut by 4 bases, the J end by 4 bases, with 14 bases between. The CDR3 coding sequence is TGTGCCAGCAGCCCCGTGGGGATATCCTATGGCTACACCTTC. Its protein product is CASSPVGISYGYTF.

This clonotype was observed once. V usage is TRBV7-9 and J usage is TRBJ1-2; 7 bases line up with TRBD1. V shed 5 bases and J 6 bases; nucleotides not matched to a gene: 6. The CDR3 runs to 13 residues. Germline CDR1 reads SEHNR; CDR2 reads FQNEAQ (reference sequence). The CDR3 protein is CASSPGTENGYTF. The CDR3 coding sequence is TGTGCCAGCAGCCCCGGGACAGAAAATGGCTACACCTTC.

This clonotype was counted many times. CDR3 sequence: CASMWDSVALTDTQYF. CDR3 nucleotide sequence: TGTGCCAGCATGTGGGACTCCGTAGCCCTCACAGATACGCAGTATTTT. V gene TRBV2 combines with J gene TRBJ2-3; maybe TRBD2 (6 bases). CDR3 size: 16 residues. V was pared by 7 bases and J by 2 bases, with 19 bases between. Germline-derived CDR1 and CDR2 are SNHLY and FYNNEI.

V gene TRBV6-2 or TRBV6-3 combines with J gene TRBJ2-1, with 11 positions matching TRBD2. After removal of 6 bases from V and 4 bases from J, the junction contained 17 bases not matched to a gene. Germline V lookup: CDR1 MNHEY, CDR2 SVGEGT. There are 19 residues in the CDR3. In DNA form, the CDR3 reads TGTGCCAGCAGCCCGCGCCGGCTAGCGGGGGGCTCTCTTTACAATGAGCAGTTCTTC. Translated, it gives CASSPRRLAGGSLYNEQFF.

In its sample, this clonotype was seen many times. The chain combines TRBV3-1 with TRBJ1-6; TRBD1 matches 7 bases. The CDR3 contains 14 residues. Germline V gives CDR1 LGHDT, CDR2 YNNKEL (reference sequence). Trimming took 4 bases from V and 9 from J; bases not matched to a gene: 6. Here the CDR3 reads CASSPDRDSSPLHF. CDR3 in DNA: TGTGCCAGCAGCCCCGACAGGGACAGTTCACCCCTCCACTTT. Together with reference TRBV3-1 and TRBJ1-6, the CDR3 gives the full variable domain: DTAVSQTPKYLVTQMGNDKSIKCEQNLGHDTMYWYKQDSKKFLKIMFSYNNKELIINETVPNRFSPKSPDKAHLNLHINSLELGDSAVYFCASSPDRDSSPLHFGNGTRLTVT.

This clonotype was seen repeatedly, ten times or more. The J gene is TRBJ2-3, the V gene TRBV6-2 or TRBV6-3, with D perhaps matching TRBD2 (5 bases). Deletions cut 6 bases from V and 2 bases from J, with 9 bases between. This CDR3 spans 13 amino acids. Germline CDR1 and CDR2: MNHEY and SVGEGT. Written as DNA, the CDR3 is TGTGCCAGCAGACCCGGGAACACAGATACGCAGTATTTT. Protein sequence: CASRPGNTDTQYF.

The gene calls are TRBV20-1 and TRBJ2-7, with a weak D call TRBD2 (6 bases). In germline, CDR1 is DFQATT, CDR2 SNEGSKA (reference sequence). The ends were cut back, 3 bases at V and 6 bases at J, with 24 bases in the middle. The CDR3 covers 16 residues. CDR3 coding DNA: TGCAGTGCTAGGAGGACTGGCTTGGGGTTGGGGGGCGAGCAGTACTTC. Protein: CSARRTGLGLGGEQYF.

Ten or more counts support this clonotype. This chain joins TRBV6-5 and TRBJ1-1, with 7 bases matching TRBD1. The V and J ends lost 6 bases and 4 bases, in that order; junction bases with no gene match: 11. This CDR3 region has 15 residues. Germline V gene lookup returns CDR1 MNHEY and CDR2 SVGAGI. The CDR3 here is CASSPTTGVGTEAFF. The CDR3 region has the DNA TGTGCCAGCAGCCCAACCACAGGGGTGGGCACTGAAGCTTTCTTT.